A single sample is the source of the 17 T cell receptor beta chains below, sequenced in a study of T cells in Graves' hyperthyroidism and ophthalmopathy. What was amplified from RNA transcripts were TCR beta CDR3 regions. In the first-round RT-PCR of the TCR CDR3, the HTBI primer set was used. TCRdb reprocessed the multiplex PCR reads via MiXCR and lists one record per CDR3 protein. The profile shows roughly 300,000 distinct CDR3 sequences, about 20% of them singletons. Sequenced material: blood. The receptors were gathered from a woman aged 50 to 65 with Graves' hyperthyroidism.

This chain uses TRBV12-5 with TRBJ1-5; D gene uncertain. The V end was cut by 6 bases, the J end by 4 bases, with 10 bases between. CDR1 LGHNT and CDR2 FRNRAP come from the germline V gene. The CDR3 is made up of 13 amino acids. Here the CDR3 reads CASGLYRNQPQHF. The CDR3 DNA is TGTGCTAGTGGCCTTTATAGAAATCAGCCCCAGCATTTT.

This clonotype was found many times. The chain recombines TRBV11-2 with TRBJ2-7; D perhaps matches TRBD1 (5 bases). Germline assignment: CDR1 SGHAT and CDR2 FQNNGV. The CDR3 has 15 amino acids. The CDR3 here is CASSFGQMKSYKQYV. The DNA for the CDR3 is TGTGCCAGCAGCTTCGGACAAATGAAATCCTACAAGCAGTACGTC.

This clonotype showed up many times. This chain joins TRBV16 and TRBJ2-7; maybe TRBD2 (6 bases). The CDR3 runs to 13 residues. V was pared by 3 bases and J by 3 bases, with 9 bases between. CDR1 is KGHSY, CDR2 FQNENV, per germline. As DNA, the CDR3 is TGTGCCAGCAGCCAGGACTATTTCTACGAGCAGTACTTC. Amino acid sequence: CASSQDYFYEQYF.

The chain's CDR3 is CSVRQGEITDTQYF. CDR3 coding DNA: TGCAGCGTCCGGCAGGGGGAGATCACAGATACGCAGTATTTT. The rearrangement joins TRBV29-1 to TRBJ2-3, with 7 bases aligning to TRBD1. Germline CDR1 is SQVTM and CDR2 is ANQGSEA. The CDR3 covers 14 residues. The V segment lost 6 bases and the J segment 2 bases; nucleotides outside the gene matches: 8.

This clonotype came up a few times. The V and J genes are TRBV10-2 and TRBJ1-2, with TRBD1 as a possible D gene (5 bases). CDR1 and CDR2 (germline): WSHSY, SAAADI. Trimming cost V 8 bases and J 5 bases, with 9 bases left between them. The CDR3 extends over 11 amino acids. The CDR3 loop is CASLGGYGYTF. The CDR3 DNA follows: TGCGCCAGCCTGGGGGGGTATGGCTACACCTTC.

The V call is TRBV19, the J call TRBJ2-2, with 13 bases fitting TRBD2. The germline V gene encodes CDR1 LNHDA and CDR2 SQIVND (reference sequence). This CDR3 is built from 17 residues. The ends lost 1 base at V and 4 bases at J; junction bases unmatched: 3. The CDR3 DNA is TGTGCCAGTAGTATAGGACTAGCGGGAGGAGGCACCGGGGAGCTGTTTTTT. Translating gives CASSIGLAGGGTGELFF.

This clonotype was observed a few times. One base away lies a much larger clone, so this may be a sequencing read error. J is TRBJ2-1 and V is TRBV3-1; 7 bases match TRBD2. Germline V gives CDR1 LGHDT, CDR2 YNNKEL (reference sequence). The CDR3 length is 15 residues. CDR3 residues: CASGQDFSGQRDKFF. In DNA form, the CDR3 reads TGTGCCAGCGGCCAAGACTTCTCGGGTCAGCGGGATAAGTTCTTC.

There are many counts of this clonotype. The CDR3, as DNA: TGTGCCAGCAGCTATGAAGGAACCTACGAGCAGTACTTC. It specifies CASSYEGTYEQYF. The V and J genes are TRBV11-2 and TRBJ2-7; no clear D. CDR1 is SGHAT, CDR2 FQNNGV, per germline. Trimming cost V 4 bases and J 2 bases, with 9 bases left between them. The CDR3 extends over 13 amino acids.

CDR3: CASSSQERLGEETQYF. CDR3 DNA: TGTGCCAGCAGTTCCCAAGAGCGACTAGGAGAAGAGACCCAGTACTTC. The gene calls are TRBV6-1 and TRBJ2-5; possibly TRBD2 for D (6 bases). Germline CDR1 MNHNS, CDR2 SASEGT. The length of the CDR3 is 16 residues. Trimming cost V 5 bases and J 3 bases, with 19 bases left between them.

J is TRBJ1-1 and V is TRBV28; unclear D gene. Germline CDR1 reads MDHEN; CDR2 reads SYDVKM. The CDR3 sequence is 12 residues long. Deletions cut 5 bases from V and 5 bases from J, with 9 bases between. The CDR3 reads CASSPARTEAFF. The CDR3 nucleotides are TGTGCCAGCAGTCCGGCACGGACTGAAGCTTTCTTT.

This sequence joins TRBV12-3 or TRBV12-4 and TRBJ1-2; D unclear. This CDR3 has 12 amino acids. Trimming shortened V by 2 bases and J by 7 bases, and 8 bases separated the two germline ends. The DNA of the CDR3 is TGTGCCAGCAGTTTAACCCGGGGTGGCTACACCTTC. Protein product: CASSLTRGGYTF.

This clonotype has at least ten counts. The V and J genes are TRBV5-6 and TRBJ1-2; possible D gene TRBD1, 5 bases. V was pared by 1 base and J by 11 bases, with 15 bases between. Germline V lookup: CDR1 SGHDT, CDR2 YYEEEE. This CDR3 is 13 amino acids long. The CDR3 sequence is CASSLWKGVWYTF. The CDR3 bases are TGTGCCAGCAGCTTGTGGAAAGGGGTGTGGTACACCTTC.

In its sample, this clonotype was seen many times. The chain is built from TRBV20-1 and TRBJ2-3; 9 bases line up with TRBD2. Germline-derived CDR1 and CDR2 are DFQATT and SNEGSKA (reference sequence). V lost 2 bases and J lost 4; bases outside the gene matches: 7. This CDR3 has 15 amino acids. CDR3 loop: CSARTPGLAADTQYF. The DNA of the CDR3 is TGCAGTGCTAGAACTCCGGGACTAGCCGCAGATACGCAGTATTTT.

This clonotype was counted many times. V and J are TRBV28 and TRBJ1-2; the D gene is possibly TRBD1 (5 bases). Germline lookup yields CDR1 MDHEN and CDR2 SYDVKM. V was cut by 2 bases and J by 3 bases, with 10 bases left in between. This CDR3 has 14 residues. Written as DNA, the CDR3 is TGTGCCAGCAGTTTAGAGGGGTTGGACTATGGCTACACCTTC. Its translation: CASSLEGLDYGYTF.

This clonotype has more than one count but fewer than ten. This chain links TRBV20-1 with TRBJ1-6, with D hard to call. This CDR3 has 17 residues. Deletions cut 4 bases from V and 0 bases from J, with 16 bases between. The V gene's germline CDR1 is DFQATT and CDR2 SNEGSKA (reference sequence). CDR3 bases: TGCAGTGCTAAAGGGTCCGTACCTAGCTCCTATAATTCACCCCTCCACTTT. Translation gives CSAKGSVPSSYNSPLHF.

There are many counts of this clonotype. The chain combines TRBV18 with TRBJ2-7; D is perhaps TRBD2 (5 bases). With 8 bases removed from V and 2 bases from J, the gap between germline ends came to 10 bases. CDR1 is KGHSH and CDR2 is LQKENI in the germline V gene. The CDR3 spans 12 residues. The CDR3 sequence: CASASGTYEQYF. The DNA of the CDR3 is TGTGCCAGCGCCAGCGGAACCTACGAGCAGTACTTC.

This clonotype was observed a few times. The genes are TRBV5-1 and TRBJ1-4; maybe TRBD1 (6 bases). The V end was cut by 4 bases, the J end by 8 bases, with 15 bases between. The length of the CDR3 is 14 residues. Germline lookup yields CDR1 SGHRS and CDR2 YFSETQ. The CDR3 loop is CASSTGRQDEKLFF. The CDR3 nucleotides read TGCGCCAGCAGCACGGGACGACAGGACGAAAAACTGTTTTTT.